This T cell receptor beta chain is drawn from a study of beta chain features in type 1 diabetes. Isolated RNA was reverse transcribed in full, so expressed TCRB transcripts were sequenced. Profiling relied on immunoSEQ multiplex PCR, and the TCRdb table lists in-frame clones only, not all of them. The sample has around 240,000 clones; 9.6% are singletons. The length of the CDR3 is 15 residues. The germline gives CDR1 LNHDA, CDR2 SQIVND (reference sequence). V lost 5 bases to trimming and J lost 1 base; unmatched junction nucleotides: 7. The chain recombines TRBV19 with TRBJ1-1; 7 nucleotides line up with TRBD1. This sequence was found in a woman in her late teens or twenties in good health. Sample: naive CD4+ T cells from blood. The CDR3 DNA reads TGTGCCAGTAGTCCCCGGACAGGACAGAACACTGAAGCTTTCTTT. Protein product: CASSPRTGQNTEAFF.